This TCR beta chain was sequenced during a study of control samples from healthy donors and cancer patients. The CDR3 covers 14 residues. V was shortened by 6 bases and J by 8 bases, with 17 bases between the two germline ends. Germline V gene sequence: CDR1 SGHTA, CDR2 FQGNSA. Using immunoSEQ multiplex PCR, the repertoire was profiled, and TCRdb retains in-frame clones only, with some absent. The table records some 410,000 clones, approximately 90% of them present only once. This clone was observed once. The genes are TRBV7-2 and TRBJ2-1, with D possibly TRBD1 on 6 matching bases. This clonotype originated in a man aged 35-49 years with head and neck cancer. The sample comprised PBMCs. The CDR3 spells CASRMNRVPDEQFF. CDR3 coding DNA: TGTGCCAGCAGAATGAACAGGGTTCCCGATGAGCAGTTCTTC.